This entry is about one T cell receptor (beta chain). These data are taken from a study of T cell repertoires in cytomegalovirus infection. Using its own MiXCR run on the reads, TCRdb lists one record per CDR3 protein. Altogether 500,000 to 600,000 distinct CDR3 sequences are present, more than 15% being singletons, with the ten largest covering about 24%. The CDR3 runs to 14 residues. The germline gives CDR1 MDHEN, CDR2 SYDVKM. The V segment lost 6 bases and the J segment 0 bases; nucleotides outside the gene matches: 4. This clonotype was sampled from a human donor in good health (CMV status not recorded). Some clones in this sample may be carry-over from other donors' samples. The sequenced material came from CD8+ T cells from PBMCs. The chain is built from TRBV28 and TRBJ1-1; 7 nucleotides match TRBD1. Written as DNA, the CDR3 is TGTGCCAGCAGACAGGACAGGATGAACACTGAAGCTTTCTTT. This codes for CASRQDRMNTEAFF.